This record concerns one T cell receptor beta chain sequence. Its antigen is undetermined. The entry originates in a study of cytomegalovirus exposure and HLA in healthy donors. These donors were members of the approximately 110-subject validation cohort, a group separate from the approximately 700-subject first cohort. The germline CDR1 and CDR2 sequences are LNHNV and YYDKDF (reference sequence). This CDR3 has 12 amino acids. V shed 5 bases and J 5 bases; nucleotides not matched to a gene: 2. Whole-study results and caveats: Associated with cytomegalovirus, according to the listing, were some 180 TCR beta chains. In the 120 validation repertoires, a later analysis found that first-cohort TCR clusters tended to co-occur.

Sequenced by immunoSEQ multiplex PCR; TCRdb stores in-frame clones only, minus some. Among about 190,000 clones, about 84% were seen once, and the ten largest hold about 1.5%. The source of this sequence is a woman between 18 and 30 years old in good health and CMV-seronegative. The chain uses TRBV15 and TRBJ2-5, with TRBD2 matching over 7 bases. The source material was PBMCs. The CDR3 DNA sequence: TGTGCCACCAGCTGGACTAGGGAGACCCAGTACTTC. The encoded protein is CATSWTRETQYF.